This record covers a single TCR beta chain. These data come from a study of neoadjuvant anti-PD-1 for oral cavity cancer. Study as a whole: Patients without progression got a fourth dose around day 43.

V was trimmed by 0 bases and J by 0 bases, leaving 14 bases between them. Germline V CDR1 and CDR2: SGHAT, FQNNGV. The CDR3 runs 17 residues. Cohort: HPV-negative, locally advanced oral cavity squamous cell carcinoma patients. Blood libraries mostly used approximately 0.5 ug genomic DNA, six replicates each. TCRdb's table, derived via immunoSEQ multiplex PCR, lists solely in-frame clones and lacks some. Of more than 50,000 clones in the sample, 65% to 85% were seen once. This specimen was PBMCs, taken before nivolumab (anti-PD-1) treatment. The receptor was isolated from a person between 40 and 85 years old with oral cavity squamous cell carcinoma. The chain joins TRBV11-2 to TRBJ1-2; D might be TRBD1 (5 bases). The CDR3 coding sequence is TGTGCCAGCAGCTTAGAATACGGGACGTCTACTAACTATGGCTACACCTTC. It encodes CASSLEYGTSTNYGYTF.